The 2 T cell receptor beta chains below were found in one sample sequenced in a study of monozygotic twins with inflammatory bowel disease. TCRdb reanalyzed the 5' RACE reads, giving one entry per CDR3 protein sequence and no DNA. The listing contains approximately 150,000 distinct CDR3 sequences. Sequencing was carried out using blood. The receptors come from a human donor with ulcerative colitis or Crohn's disease, or a healthy co-twin of an affected twin (not recorded which).

The chain recombines TRBV6-1 with TRBJ2-2. The CDR3 contains 13 residues. The germline gives CDR1 MNHNS, CDR2 SASEGT. The CDR3 here is CASSQSYTGELFF.

The chain joins TRBV10-3 to TRBJ2-5; with no DNA, the TCRdb D assignment of TRBD1 cannot be verified. The CDR3 runs 12 residues. The germline gives CDR1 ENHRY, CDR2 SYGVKD. The CDR3 is CAISGTGETQYF.